This note documents a single T cell receptor beta chain sequence. These data originate in a study of blood T cell repertoires in COVID-19. Germline V CDR1 and CDR2: SGHDN, FVKESK. CDR3 length: 16 residues. Trimming shortened V by 2 bases and J by 1 base, and 14 bases separated the two germline ends. Clones were sequenced by immunoSEQ multiplex PCR, and TCRdb holds only the in-frame ones, with some missing. The data contain 150,000 to 200,000 clones, 87% of them singletons. Sequenced material: peripheral blood. The clonotype was recovered from a man in his forties with active or convalescent COVID-19. This chain joins TRBV14 and TRBJ2-5, with a tentative D call TRBD1 (6 bases). CDR3 nucleotide sequence: TGTGCCAGCAGCCAACTGGGGGCTTACTCCCAAGAGACCCAGTACTTC. Its protein product is CASSQLGAYSQETQYF.